Shown below are 20 T cell receptor beta chains from a single sample sequenced in a study of blood T cell repertoires in COVID-19. Repertoires were generated with immunoSEQ multiplex PCR, while TCRdb's copy carries only in-frame clones and drops some. This table has 330,000 or so clones, over 80% appearing once. Sequenced input: PBMCs or T cells enriched from blood (not recorded which). These receptors were taken from a man aged 30 to 45 who had recovered from COVID-19.

The chain couples TRBV5-1 to TRBJ2-5; D is ambiguous. The CDR3 has 13 residues. Germline CDR1 and CDR2: SGHRS and YFSETQ. The ends were cut back, 4 bases at V and 4 bases at J, with 11 bases in the middle. The CDR3 nucleotides are TGCGCCAGCAGCGCCTCGCGCGGAGAGACCCAGTACTTC. Translated, it gives CASSASRGETQYF.

The chain combines TRBV9 with TRBJ2-3; D uncertain. The CDR3 has 13 residues. The germline gives CDR1 SGDLS, CDR2 YYNGEE. The V end lost 3 bases, the J end lost 1 base, and 6 bases lay between the germline ends. The CDR3 reads CASSGRGTDTQYF. The CDR3 DNA reads as TGTGCCAGCAGCGGCCGGGGCACAGATACGCAGTATTTT.

V gene TRBV7-9 combines with J gene TRBJ1-2; TRBD1 aligns across 7 bases. The trim removed 1 base at V and 7 bases at J, leaving 6 bases unmatched. This CDR3 region has 14 residues. Germline values: CDR1 SEHNR, CDR2 FQNEAQ (reference sequence). CDR3 residues: CASSLEGGTAGYTF. CDR3 DNA: TGTGCCAGCAGCTTAGAAGGGGGGACAGCTGGCTACACCTTC.

Comments on this clone: The junction does not match germline at one end; this may be a read error. The genes are TRBV2 and TRBJ2-3, with D perhaps matching TRBD1 (6 bases). Germline lookup yields CDR1 SNHLY and CDR2 FYNNEI. The CDR3 extends over 12 amino acids. CDR3 in amino acids: CASARTQGPTQF. The CDR3 DNA sequence: TGTGCCAGCGCCCGGACTCAGGGGCCCACCCAATTT.

This chain joins TRBV24-1 and TRBJ1-3; unclear D gene. Germline V gene lookup returns CDR1 KGHDR and CDR2 SFDVKD. The CDR3 loop spans 14 amino acids. V lost 1 base and J 6 bases, leaving 9 bases between the germline ends. CDR3 nucleotides: TGTGCCACCAGTGATTTCAGTGTTGAAAACACCATATATTTT. It yields the protein CATSDFSVENTIYF.

CDR3 protein: CASSPREGAGNSPLHF. The CDR3 nucleotides are TGTGCCAGCAGCCCCCGAGAGGGCGCGGGGAATTCACCCCTCCACTTT. This chain uses TRBV9 with TRBJ1-6; D gene uncertain. The CDR3 runs to 16 residues. The germline gives CDR1 SGDLS, CDR2 YYNGEE. Trimming removed 4 bases at V and 7 bases at J, with 18 bases between.

As concerns this clone: This sample includes further DNA sequences coding for the same CDR3. The chain couples TRBV5-4 to TRBJ2-7; the match to TRBD2 covers 13 bases. The V gene end was trimmed by 3 bases and the J gene end by 0 bases; junction bases not matched to a gene: 3. Germline CDR1 is SGHNT and CDR2 is YYREEE (reference sequence). The CDR3 runs to 16 residues. CDR3 residues: CASSSGTSGVSYEQYF. CDR3 DNA sequence: TGTGCCAGCAGCTCCGGGACTAGCGGGGTCTCCTACGAGCAGTACTTC.

The chain recombines TRBV6-5 with TRBJ1-5, with D unclear. Germline CDR1 reads MNHEY; CDR2 reads SVGAGI. This CDR3 has 10 residues. Trimming shortened V by 7 bases and J by 6 bases, and 4 bases separated the two germline ends. The CDR3 DNA reads TGTGCCAGCACCGGTCAGCCCCAGCATTTT. Residues: CASTGQPQHF.

V is TRBV7-2 and J is TRBJ2-1; TRBD1 aligns across 9 bases. The germline CDR1 and CDR2 sequences are SGHTA and FQGNSA. V lost 6 bases, J lost 7 bases, and 10 bases stayed unmatched. The CDR3 covers 15 residues. CDR3: CASRPPGTGRNEQFF. CDR3 DNA sequence: TGTGCCAGCAGGCCACCCGGGACAGGGCGTAATGAGCAGTTCTTC.

The chain employs TRBV18 and TRBJ2-3, with 8 bases aligning to TRBD1. Germline CDR1 KGHSH, CDR2 LQKENI. The trim removed 1 base at V and 6 bases at J, leaving 12 bases unmatched. CDR3 length: 17 amino acids. CDR3: CASSPRSGQGRGDTQYF. CDR3 nucleotides: TGTGCCAGCTCACCACGCTCCGGACAGGGCCGGGGGGATACGCAGTATTTT.

The V gene is TRBV15, the J gene TRBJ1-4; TRBD1 might be the D (6 bases). Germline CDR1 LNHNV, CDR2 YYDKDF (reference sequence). V shed 3 bases and J shed 3 bases, with 11 bases lying between them. The CDR3 length is 15 residues. The CDR3 DNA sequence: TGTGCCACCAGCAGGCGTGGACAGTCTAATGAAAAACTGTTTTTT. It is translated as CATSRRGQSNEKLFF.

The chain links TRBV7-3 to TRBJ2-1; 12 nucleotides align to TRBD2. This CDR3 has 15 residues. CDR1 and CDR2 from the germline V gene are SGHTA and FQGTGA. Unmatched junction bases numbered 6, after V lost 4 bases and J lost 8 bases. The CDR3 is CASSSTSGGGDEQFF. The CDR3 nucleotides are TGTGCCAGCAGCTCGACTAGCGGGGGTGGCGATGAGCAGTTCTTC.

The chain recombines TRBV28 with TRBJ1-2, with D possibly matching TRBD1 (5 bases). CDR1 and CDR2 (germline): MDHEN, SYDVKM. Trimming pared 3 bases from V and 5 bases from J, leaving 10 bases between. The CDR3 runs 13 residues. CDR3 sequence (DNA): TGTGCCAGCAGTTTGGGGCAGCTTTATGGCTACACCTTC. Translated, it gives CASSLGQLYGYTF.

The chain recombines TRBV5-4 with TRBJ2-5; 10 nucleotides line up with TRBD1. The CDR3 consists of 12 residues. Germline assignment: CDR1 SGHNT and CDR2 YYREEE (reference sequence). Trimming cost V 7 bases and J 7 bases; bases outside gene matches: 4. CDR3 residues: CASQGQGMTQYF. The CDR3 nucleotides are TGTGCCAGCCAGGGACAGGGGATGACCCAGTACTTC.

The V and J genes are TRBV28 and TRBJ1-2, with a tentative D call TRBD1 (6 bases). This CDR3 contains 12 residues. The germline gives CDR1 MDHEN, CDR2 SYDVKM. V was clipped by 6 bases and J by 5 bases, with 10 bases between them. The CDR3 region is CASSRDTYGYTF. Written as DNA, the CDR3 is TGTGCCAGCAGCCGGGACACTTATGGCTACACCTTC.

The chain links TRBV7-2 to TRBJ2-3; a weak D match, TRBD2 (7 bases). Trimming removed 2 bases at V and 5 bases at J, with 11 bases between. The CDR3 sequence is 14 residues long. Per the germline V gene, CDR1 is SGHTA and CDR2 is FQGNSA. The CDR3 coding sequence is TGTGCCAGCAGCTTACCGGGGGGCTTAGATACGCAGTATTTT. Translating gives CASSLPGGLDTQYF.

In this sample, this clone turned up a few times. In nucleotides, the CDR3 is TGTGCCAGCAGTTTTTTTTCCACAGAGAACACTGAAGCTTTCTTT. Translation: CASSFFSTENTEAFF. V is TRBV7-2 and J is TRBJ1-1; unclear D gene. Trimming took 6 bases from V and 1 from J, leaving 15 bases between them. The CDR3 covers 15 residues. The germline V gene encodes CDR1 SGHTA and CDR2 FQGNSA.

The rearrangement joins TRBV28 to TRBJ2-5; tentative D call: TRBD1 (5 bases). The germline CDR1 and CDR2 sequences are MDHEN and SYDVKM. This CDR3 contains 14 residues. V lost 6 bases, J lost 4 bases, and 15 bases lay in between. The CDR3 DNA follows: TGTGCCAGCAGCGTTGTACAGGTGTCAGAGACCCAGTACTTC. Translation gives CASSVVQVSETQYF.

This clone turned up a few times. The genes are TRBV30 and TRBJ2-1; 8 positions match TRBD2. Looked up from germline, CDR1 is GTSNPN and CDR2 is SVGIG (reference sequence). The CDR3 covers 15 residues. V gave up 2 bases and J gave up 4 bases; unmatched junction bases: 7. The CDR3, as DNA: TGTGCCTGGAGTCGGGGCGGGGGGACGTACAATGAGCAGTTCTTC. This gives the protein CAWSRGGGTYNEQFF.

This chain connects TRBV5-1 to TRBJ2-1; TRBD2 matches 8 bases. The CDR3 spans 15 residues. With 2 bases clipped from V and 0 bases from J, the junction kept 1 base outside the gene matches. Germline lookup yields CDR1 SGHRS and CDR2 YFSETQ. The CDR3 region is CASSFGTSSYNEQFF. Written as DNA, the CDR3 is TGCGCCAGCAGCTTCGGGACTAGCTCCTACAATGAGCAGTTCTTC.